This record looks at one T cell receptor beta chain sequence and its context. Repertoires were generated with immunoSEQ multiplex PCR, while TCRdb's copy carries only in-frame clones and drops some. The table shows 50,000 or so clones, with about 91% occurring only once. The data belong to a study of T cell changes during pregnancy in multiple sclerosis. V lost 6 bases and J 4 bases, leaving 16 bases between the germline ends. The germline gives CDR1 SGHAT, CDR2 FQNNGV. This CDR3 is 14 amino acids long. This rearrangement joins TRBV11-2 to TRBJ2-7, with a tentative D call TRBD1 (5 bases). This specimen was CD8+ T cells from peripheral blood mononuclear cells, taken after pregnancy. The source is a female donor with multiple sclerosis, enrolled in a pregnancy study. The CDR3 sequence: CASSSGQGLYEQYF. In DNA, the CDR3 is TGTGCCAGCAGTTCCGGACAAGGCCTGTACGAGCAGTACTTC.